This T cell receptor (beta chain) was captured in a study of metastatic and nonmetastatic thyroid tumors. Study-wide context: Repertoires of blood and of tissue (tumor or nodule) from malignant and benign thyroid patients were compared.

Broader study findings: Benign nodules were reported to have significantly lower TCR beta diversity than malignant thyroid tumors, in blood and tumor.

Until they underwent thyroid surgery, no patient had received any treatment. In this sample, this clone turned up many times. Its antigen remains unknown. Authors' analysis steps: Construction of a distant-metastasis classifier for papillary thyroid cancer relied on CDR3 differences across clinicopathological groups. MiXCR was used by TCRdb to re-call the PCR reads. The V and J calls were determined by TCRdb, not by the authors. Of roughly 30,000 clones listed, 25% to 35% are singletons. The receptor comes from a female donor with papillary thyroid cancer or a benign thyroid nodule (not recorded which). Some clones in this sample may be carry-over from other donors' samples. Input material: blood.

CDR3 in amino acids: CASSHDRLAEKLFF. The CDR3, as DNA: TGTGCCAGCAGCCACGACAGGCTTGCTGAAAAACTGTTTTTT. The chain recombines TRBV28 with TRBJ1-4, with D perhaps TRBD1 (6 bases). CDR3 size: 14 residues. V lost 6 bases, J lost 7 bases, and 15 bases lay in between. Germline V gene data show CDR1 as MDHEN and CDR2 as SYDVKM.